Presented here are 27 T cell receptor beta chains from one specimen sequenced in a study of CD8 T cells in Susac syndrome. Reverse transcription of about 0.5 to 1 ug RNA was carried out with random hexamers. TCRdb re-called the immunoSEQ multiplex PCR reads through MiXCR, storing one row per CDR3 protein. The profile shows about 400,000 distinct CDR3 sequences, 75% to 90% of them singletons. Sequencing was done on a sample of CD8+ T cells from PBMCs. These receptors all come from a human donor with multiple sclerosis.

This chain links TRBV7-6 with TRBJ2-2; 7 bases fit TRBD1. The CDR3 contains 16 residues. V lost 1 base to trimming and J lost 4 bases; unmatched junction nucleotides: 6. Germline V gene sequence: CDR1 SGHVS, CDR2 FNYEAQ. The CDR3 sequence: CASSLERGHGTGELFF. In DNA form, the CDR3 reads TGTGCCAGCAGCTTAGAAAGGGGGCATGGCACCGGGGAGCTGTTTTTT.

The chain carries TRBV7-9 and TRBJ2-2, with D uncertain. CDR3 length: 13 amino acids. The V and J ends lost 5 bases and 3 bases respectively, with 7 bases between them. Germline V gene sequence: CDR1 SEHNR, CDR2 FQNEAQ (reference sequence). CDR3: CASSAEYTGELFF. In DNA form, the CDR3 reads TGTGCCAGCAGCGCGGAGTACACCGGGGAGCTGTTTTTT.

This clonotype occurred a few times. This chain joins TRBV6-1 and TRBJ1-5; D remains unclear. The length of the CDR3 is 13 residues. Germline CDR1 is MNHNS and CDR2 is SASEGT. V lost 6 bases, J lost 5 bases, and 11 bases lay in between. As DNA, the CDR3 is TGTGCCAGCAGCCCGAGATTTCATCAGCCCCAGCATTTT. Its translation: CASSPRFHQPQHF.

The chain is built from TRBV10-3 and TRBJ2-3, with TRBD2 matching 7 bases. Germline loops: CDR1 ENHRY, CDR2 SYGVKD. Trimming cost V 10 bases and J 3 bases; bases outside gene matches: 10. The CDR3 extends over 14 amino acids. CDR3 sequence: CATPWAGETDTQYF. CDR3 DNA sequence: TGTGCCACCCCTTGGGCGGGGGAAACAGATACGCAGTATTTT.

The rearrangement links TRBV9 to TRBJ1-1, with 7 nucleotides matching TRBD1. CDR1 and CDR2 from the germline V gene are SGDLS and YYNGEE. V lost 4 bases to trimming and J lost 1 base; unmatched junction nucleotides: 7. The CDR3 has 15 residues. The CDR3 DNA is TGTGCCAGCAGCTCTCAGGGGGGATGGAACACTGAAGCTTTCTTT. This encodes CASSSQGGWNTEAFF.

CDR3 in DNA: TGTGCCAGCAGCTTAGCGCGGGTAGCGGGAGGCGAAGAGTTCTTC. Amino acids: CASSLARVAGGEEFF. This chain links TRBV7-2 with TRBJ2-1, with 10 bases fitting TRBD2. The CDR3 is 15 amino acids. V shed 0 bases, J shed 14 bases, and the junction held 10 bases outside the gene matches. The germline CDR1 and CDR2 sequences are SGHTA and FQGNSA.

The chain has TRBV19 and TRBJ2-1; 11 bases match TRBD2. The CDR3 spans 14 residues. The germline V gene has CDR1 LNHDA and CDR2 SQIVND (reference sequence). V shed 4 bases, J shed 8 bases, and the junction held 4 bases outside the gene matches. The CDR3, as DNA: TGTGCCAGTAGTACGGGACTAGCGGCCTATGAGCAGTTCTTC. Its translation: CASSTGLAAYEQFF.

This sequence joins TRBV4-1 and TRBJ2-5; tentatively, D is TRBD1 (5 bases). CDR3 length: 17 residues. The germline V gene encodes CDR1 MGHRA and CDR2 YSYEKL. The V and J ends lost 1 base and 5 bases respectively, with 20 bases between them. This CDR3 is CASSQGIGAELFETQYF. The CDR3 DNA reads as TGCGCCAGCAGCCAAGGGATTGGGGCAGAACTGTTTGAGACCCAGTACTTC.

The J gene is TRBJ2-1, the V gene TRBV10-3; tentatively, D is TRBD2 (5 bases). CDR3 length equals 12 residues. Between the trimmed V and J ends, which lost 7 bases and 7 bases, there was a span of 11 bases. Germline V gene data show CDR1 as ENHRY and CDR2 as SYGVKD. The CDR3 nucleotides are TGTGCCATCATCGGTGAGGGAAATGAGCAGTTCTTC. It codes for CAIIGEGNEQFF.

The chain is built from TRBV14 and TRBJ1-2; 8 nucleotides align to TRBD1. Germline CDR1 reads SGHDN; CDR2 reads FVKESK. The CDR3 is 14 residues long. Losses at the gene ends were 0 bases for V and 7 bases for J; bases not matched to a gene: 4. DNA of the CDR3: TGTGCCAGCAGCCAAGACGGACAGGGAGGTGGCTACACCTTC. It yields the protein CASSQDGQGGGYTF.

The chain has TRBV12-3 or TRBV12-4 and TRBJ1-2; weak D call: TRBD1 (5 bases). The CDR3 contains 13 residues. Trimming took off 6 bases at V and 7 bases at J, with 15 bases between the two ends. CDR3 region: CASSPARDGGYTF. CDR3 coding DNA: TGTGCCAGCAGCCCGGCCAGGGACGGTGGCTACACCTTC.

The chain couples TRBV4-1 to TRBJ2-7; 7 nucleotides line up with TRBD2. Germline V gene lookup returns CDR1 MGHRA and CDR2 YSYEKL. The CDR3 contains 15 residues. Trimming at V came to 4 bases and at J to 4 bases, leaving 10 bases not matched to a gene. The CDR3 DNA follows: TGCGCCAGCAGCCCTACTGGGGGAGGGCATTACGAGCAGTACTTC. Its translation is CASSPTGGGHYEQYF.

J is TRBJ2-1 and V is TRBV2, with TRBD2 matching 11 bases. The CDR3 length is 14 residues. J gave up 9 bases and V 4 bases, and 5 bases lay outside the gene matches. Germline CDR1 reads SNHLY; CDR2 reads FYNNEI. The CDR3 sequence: CASSALAGGAEQFF. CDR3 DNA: TGTGCCAGCAGTGCTCTAGCGGGAGGCGCTGAGCAGTTCTTC.

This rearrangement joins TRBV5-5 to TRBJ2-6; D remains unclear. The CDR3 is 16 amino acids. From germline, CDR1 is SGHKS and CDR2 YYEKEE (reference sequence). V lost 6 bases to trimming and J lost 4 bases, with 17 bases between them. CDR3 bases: TGTGCCAGCACCCCCCTCTGGGCGACGGGGGCCAACGTCCTGACTTTC. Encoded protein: CASTPLWATGANVLTF.

CDR3 in amino acids: CASSLESIAFNEQFF. The CDR3 region has the DNA TGCGCCAGCAGCTTGGAGTCCATCGCATTCAATGAGCAGTTCTTC. The chain employs TRBV5-1 and TRBJ2-1; D call uncertain. Germline assignment: CDR1 SGHRS and CDR2 YFSETQ. V lost 0 bases and J 6 bases, leaving 13 bases between the germline ends. The CDR3 has 15 amino acids.

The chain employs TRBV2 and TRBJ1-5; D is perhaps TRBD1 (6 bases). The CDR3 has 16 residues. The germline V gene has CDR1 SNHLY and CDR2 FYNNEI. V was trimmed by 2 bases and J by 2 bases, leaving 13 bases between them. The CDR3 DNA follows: TGTGCCAGCAGTGAATGGGAGGGGGGGGGCAATCAGCCCCAGCATTTT. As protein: CASSEWEGGGNQPQHF. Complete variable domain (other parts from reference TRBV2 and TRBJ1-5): EPEVTQTPSHQVTQMGQEVILRCVPISNHLYFYWYRQILGQKVEFLVSFYNNEISEKSEIFDDQFSVERPDGSNFTLKIRSTKLEDSAMYFCASSEWEGGGNQPQHFGDGTRLSIL.

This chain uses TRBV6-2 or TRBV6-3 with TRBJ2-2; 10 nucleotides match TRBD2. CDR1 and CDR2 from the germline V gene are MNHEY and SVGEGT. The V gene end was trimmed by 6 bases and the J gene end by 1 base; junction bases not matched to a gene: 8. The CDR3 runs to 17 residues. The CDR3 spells CASSRGLAAMNTGELFF. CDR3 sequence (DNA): TGTGCCAGCAGCCGCGGACTAGCGGCTATGAACACCGGGGAGCTGTTTTTT.

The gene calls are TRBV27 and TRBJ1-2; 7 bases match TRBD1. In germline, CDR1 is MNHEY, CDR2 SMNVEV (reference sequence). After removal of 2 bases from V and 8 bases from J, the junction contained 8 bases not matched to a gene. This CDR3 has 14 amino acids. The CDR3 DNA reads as TGTGCCAGCAGTTTACTAGGGGGCCTCGGGGGCTACACCTTC. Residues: CASSLLGGLGGYTF.

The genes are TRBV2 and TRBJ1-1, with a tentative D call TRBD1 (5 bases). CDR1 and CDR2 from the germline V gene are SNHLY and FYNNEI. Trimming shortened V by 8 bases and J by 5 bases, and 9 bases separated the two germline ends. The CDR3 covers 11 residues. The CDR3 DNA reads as TGTGCCAGCTGGGGGGAGACTGAAGCTTTCTTT. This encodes CASWGETEAFF.

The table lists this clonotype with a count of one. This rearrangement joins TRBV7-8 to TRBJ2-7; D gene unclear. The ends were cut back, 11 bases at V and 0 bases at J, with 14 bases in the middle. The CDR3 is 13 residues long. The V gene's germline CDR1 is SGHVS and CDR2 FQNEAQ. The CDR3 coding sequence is TGTGCCGGTGGAGAGGAGAGCTCCTACGAGCAGTACTTC. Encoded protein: CAGGEESSYEQYF.

The CDR3 here is CASRSYDGYTF. CDR3 bases: TGTGCCAGCAGATCTTACGATGGCTACACCTTC. V and J are TRBV12-3 or TRBV12-4 and TRBJ1-2, with unresolved D. V lost 6 bases, J lost 6 bases, and 8 bases lay in between. This CDR3 region has 11 residues.

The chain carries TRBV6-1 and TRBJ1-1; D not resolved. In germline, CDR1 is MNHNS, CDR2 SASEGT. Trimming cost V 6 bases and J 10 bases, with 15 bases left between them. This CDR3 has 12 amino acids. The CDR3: CASRGLDLRAFF. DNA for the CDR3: TGTGCCAGCAGGGGTCTCGACCTTCGAGCTTTCTTT.

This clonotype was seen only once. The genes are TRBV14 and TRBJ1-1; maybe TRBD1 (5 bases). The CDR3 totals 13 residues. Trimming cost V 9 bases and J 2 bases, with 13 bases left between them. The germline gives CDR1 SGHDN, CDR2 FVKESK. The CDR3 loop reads CASRGEVNTEAFF. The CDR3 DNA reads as TGTGCCAGTCGAGGGGAAGTCAACACTGAAGCTTTCTTT.

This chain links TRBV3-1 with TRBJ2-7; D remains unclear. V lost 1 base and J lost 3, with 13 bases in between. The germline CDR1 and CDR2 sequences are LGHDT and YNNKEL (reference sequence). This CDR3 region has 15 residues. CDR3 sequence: CASSQGVDTIYEQYF. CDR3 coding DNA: TGTGCCAGCAGCCAAGGAGTAGATACCATCTACGAGCAGTACTTC.

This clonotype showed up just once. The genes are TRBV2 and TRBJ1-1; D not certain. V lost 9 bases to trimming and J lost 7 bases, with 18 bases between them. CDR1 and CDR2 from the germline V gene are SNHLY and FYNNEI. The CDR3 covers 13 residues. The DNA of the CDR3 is TGTGCCAGAGGCCCAGGTAGAACGGGTGAAGCTTTCTTT. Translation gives CARGPGRTGEAFF.

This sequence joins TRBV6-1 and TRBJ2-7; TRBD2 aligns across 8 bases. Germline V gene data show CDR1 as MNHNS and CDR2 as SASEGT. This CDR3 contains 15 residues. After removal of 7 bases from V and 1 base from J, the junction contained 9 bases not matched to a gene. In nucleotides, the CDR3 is TGTGCCAGCATCCCGCCCGGGGGGGTATCCTACGAGCAGTACTTC. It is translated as CASIPPGGVSYEQYF.

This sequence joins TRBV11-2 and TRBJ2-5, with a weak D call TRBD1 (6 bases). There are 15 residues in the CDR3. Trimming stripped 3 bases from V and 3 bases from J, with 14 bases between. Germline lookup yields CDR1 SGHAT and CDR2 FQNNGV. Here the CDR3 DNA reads TGTGCCAGCAGCTTGCTCGCAGGGGTTGAAGAGACCCAGTACTTC. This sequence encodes CASSLLAGVEETQYF.